A single sample gave rise to the 7 T cell receptor beta chains below, sequenced in a study of blood T cells in healthy people across ages. Primers used in a second PCR of roughly 7 to 11 cycles were a sample-barcoded 5' primer and a J-beta primer mix. Each CDR3 protein is one row after TCRdb ran MiXCR on the 5' RACE reads. The sample yields 780,000 or so distinct CDR3 sequences, approximately 55% seen once. Sequencing input: blood. The receptors were gathered from an older man in good health.

CDR3 sequence reads: CASRLDLNYGYTF. The CDR3 DNA follows: TGTGCCAGCAGGCTGGACTTAAACTATGGCTACACCTTC. This chain links TRBV6-2 or TRBV6-3 with TRBJ1-2; D is undetermined. The CDR3 spans 13 residues. The germline gives CDR1 MNHEY, CDR2 SVGEGT. The V end was cut by 6 bases, the J end by 2 bases, with 10 bases between.

Comments on this clonotype: Compared with germline, one end of the junction differs, possibly owing to a read error. The V and J genes are TRBV5-1 and TRBJ2-2, with D perhaps matching TRBD2 (5 bases). Germline CDR1 reads SGHRS; CDR2 reads YFSETQ. This CDR3 spans 16 amino acids. CDR3: CASSSGLETNTGELFF. CDR3 DNA: TGCGCTAGCAGCTCAGGACTCGAGACTAACACCGGGGAGCTGTTTTTT. Looking up the rest from reference TRBV5-1 and TRBJ2-2 gives the full variable domain: KAGVTQTPRYLIKTRGQQVTLSCSPISGHRSVSWYQQTPGQGLQFLFEYFSETQRNKGNFPGRFSGRQFSNSRSEMNVSTLELGDSALYLCASSSGLETNTGELFFGEGSRLTVL.

This chain links TRBV12-3 or TRBV12-4 with TRBJ2-5; D is unclear. The CDR3 has 14 residues. Trimming stripped 0 bases from V and 4 bases from J, with 9 bases between. CDR3 bases: TGTGCCAGCAGTTTAGCTTCCCGAGTAGAGACCCAGTACTTC. Translation: CASSLASRVETQYF.

The V and J genes are TRBV12-3 or TRBV12-4 and TRBJ1-5; the D is unclear. V lost 1 base and J lost 15, with 10 bases in between. This CDR3 comprises 11 residues. The CDR3 is CASSLGGRAHF. The CDR3 DNA is TGTGCCAGCAGTTTAGGTGGTAGGGCGCATTTT.

There are a few counts of this clonotype. The chain is built from TRBV12-3 or TRBV12-4 and TRBJ1-5; D not resolved. V lost 2 bases and J 6 bases, leaving 5 bases between the germline ends. The CDR3 spans 12 residues. For the CDR3, the DNA is TGTGCCAGCAGTTTACACGGTCAGCCCCAGCATTTT. It translates to CASSLHGQPQHF.

This clonotype has a handful of counts. The chain links TRBV2 to TRBJ2-1; 13 nucleotides agree with TRBD2. V lost 5 bases, J lost 3 bases, and 7 bases stayed unmatched. Germline CDR1 is SNHLY and CDR2 is FYNNEI. The length of the CDR3 is 17 residues. CDR3 residues: CASSFSGLAGVYNEQFF. The CDR3 DNA is TGTGCCAGCAGTTTCTCTGGACTAGCGGGAGTCTACAATGAGCAGTTCTTC.

This clonotype was observed once. The chain has TRBV30 and TRBJ2-3; TRBD1 might be the D (6 bases). This CDR3 region has 15 residues. V gave up 0 bases and J gave up 14 bases, with 24 bases separating them. The germline V gene has CDR1 GTSNPN and CDR2 SVGIG (reference sequence). The CDR3 DNA follows: TGTGCCTGGAGTGTGGGCCCCATGAAAGGGGGAGACGCGTATTTT. Protein: CAWSVGPMKGGDAYF.